This T cell receptor (beta chain) was captured in a study of beta chain features in type 1 diabetes. General study findings and limits: Type 1 diabetes patients showed a moderate but significant shortening of TCRB CDR3s in all four CD4+ subsets.

Note on this clone: Its antigen is unidentified.

The germline V gene has CDR1 SGHAT and CDR2 FQNNGV. The CDR3 extends over 13 amino acids. Between the trimmed V and J ends, which lost 5 bases and 4 bases, there was a span of 10 bases. The isolated RNA, all of it, was reverse transcribed, so expressed TCRB transcripts were what got sequenced. Only in-frame clones appear in the TCRdb table, and some are missing; sequencing was by immunoSEQ multiplex PCR. Of around 600,000 clones in the sample, over 10% are singletons; the top ten hold roughly 0.12%. The chain combines TRBV11-2 with TRBJ2-3; D is unresolved. Sample: naive CD4+ T cells from blood. The TCR was taken from a young man with type 1 diabetes. DNA for the CDR3: TGTGCCAGCAGCCTCTCCGGTCCAGATACGCAGTATTTT. It yields the protein CASSLSGPDTQYF.